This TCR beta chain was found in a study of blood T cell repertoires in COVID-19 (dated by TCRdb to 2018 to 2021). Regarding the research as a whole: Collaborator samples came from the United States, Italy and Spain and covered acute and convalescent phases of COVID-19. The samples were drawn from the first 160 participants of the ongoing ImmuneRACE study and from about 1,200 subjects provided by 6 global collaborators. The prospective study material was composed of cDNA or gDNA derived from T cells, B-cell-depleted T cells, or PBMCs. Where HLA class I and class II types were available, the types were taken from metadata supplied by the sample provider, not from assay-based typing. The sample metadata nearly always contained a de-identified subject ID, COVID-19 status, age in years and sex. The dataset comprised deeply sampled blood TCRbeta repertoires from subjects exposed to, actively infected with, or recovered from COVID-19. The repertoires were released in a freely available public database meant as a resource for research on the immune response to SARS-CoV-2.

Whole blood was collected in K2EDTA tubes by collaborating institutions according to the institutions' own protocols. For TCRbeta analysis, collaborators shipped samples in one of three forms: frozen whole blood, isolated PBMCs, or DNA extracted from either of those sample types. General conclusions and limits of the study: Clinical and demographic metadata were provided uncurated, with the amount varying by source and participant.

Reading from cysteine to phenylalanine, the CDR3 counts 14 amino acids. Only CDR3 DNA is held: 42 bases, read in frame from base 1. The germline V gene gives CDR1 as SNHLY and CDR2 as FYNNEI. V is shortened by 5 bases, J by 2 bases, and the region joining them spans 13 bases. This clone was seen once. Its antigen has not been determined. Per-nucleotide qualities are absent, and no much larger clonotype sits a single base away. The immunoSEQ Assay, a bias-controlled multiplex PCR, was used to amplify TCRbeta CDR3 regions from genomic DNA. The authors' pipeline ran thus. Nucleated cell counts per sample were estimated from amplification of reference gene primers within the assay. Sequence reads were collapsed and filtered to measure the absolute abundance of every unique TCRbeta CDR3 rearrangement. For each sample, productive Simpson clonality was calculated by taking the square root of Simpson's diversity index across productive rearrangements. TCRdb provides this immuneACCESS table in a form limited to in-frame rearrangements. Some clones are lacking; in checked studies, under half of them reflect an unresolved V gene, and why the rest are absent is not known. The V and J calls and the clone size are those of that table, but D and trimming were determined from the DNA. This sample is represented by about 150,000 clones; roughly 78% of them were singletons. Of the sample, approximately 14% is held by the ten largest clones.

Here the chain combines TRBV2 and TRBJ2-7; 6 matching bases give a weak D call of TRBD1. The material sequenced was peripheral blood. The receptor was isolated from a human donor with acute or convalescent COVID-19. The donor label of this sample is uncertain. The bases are TGTGCCAGCAGTTCCAGGGGTAGCGCCTACGAGCAGTACTTC. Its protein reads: CASSSRGSAYEQYF.